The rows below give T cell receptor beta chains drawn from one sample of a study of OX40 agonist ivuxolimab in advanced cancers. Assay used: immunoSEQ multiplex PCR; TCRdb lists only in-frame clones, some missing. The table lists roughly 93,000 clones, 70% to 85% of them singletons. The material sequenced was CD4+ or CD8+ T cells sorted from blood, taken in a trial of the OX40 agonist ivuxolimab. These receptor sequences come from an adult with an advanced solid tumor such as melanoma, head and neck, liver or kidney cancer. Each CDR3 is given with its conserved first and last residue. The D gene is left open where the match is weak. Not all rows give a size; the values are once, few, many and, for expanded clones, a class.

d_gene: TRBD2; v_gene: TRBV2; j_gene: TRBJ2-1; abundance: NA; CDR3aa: CASSEALLKRDTSYNEQFF; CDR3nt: TGTGCCAGCAGTGAAGCGCTTCTTAAGCGGGATACCTCCTACAATGAGCAGTTCTTC
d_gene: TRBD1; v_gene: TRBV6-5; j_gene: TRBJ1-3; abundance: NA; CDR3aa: CASSYRQGSRDTIYF; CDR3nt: TGTGCCAGCAGTTACAGACAGGGGAGCCGGGACACCATATATTTT
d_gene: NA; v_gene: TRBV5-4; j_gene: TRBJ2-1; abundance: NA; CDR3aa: CASSLSVNEQFF; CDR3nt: TGTGCCAGCAGCTTGTCCGTTAATGAGCAGTTCTTC
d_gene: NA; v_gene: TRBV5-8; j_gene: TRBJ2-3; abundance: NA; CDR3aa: CASSKPGTDTQYF; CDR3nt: TGTGCCAGCAGTAAACCGGGCACAGATACGCAGTATTTT
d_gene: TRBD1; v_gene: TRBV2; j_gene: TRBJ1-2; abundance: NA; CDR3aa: CASSVGRGIEGYTF; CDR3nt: TGTGCCAGCAGTGTTGGCAGGGGGATAGAGGGCTACACCTTC
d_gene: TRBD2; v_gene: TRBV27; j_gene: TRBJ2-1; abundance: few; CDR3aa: CASRRNTVAGVVNEQFF; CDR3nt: TGTGCCAGCAGACGGAACACGGTGGCGGGAGTCGTTAATGAGCAGTTCTTC
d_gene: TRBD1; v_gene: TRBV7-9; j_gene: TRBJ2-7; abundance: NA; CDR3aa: CASSSFSGTVYEQYF; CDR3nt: TGTGCCAGCAGCTCCTTCTCCGGGACAGTGTACGAGCAGTACTTC
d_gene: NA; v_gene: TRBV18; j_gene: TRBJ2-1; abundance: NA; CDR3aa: CATLLEGEQFF; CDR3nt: TGTGCCACCTTACTAGAGGGCGAGCAGTTCTTC
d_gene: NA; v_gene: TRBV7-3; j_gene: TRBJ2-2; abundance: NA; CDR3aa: CASSLIETGELFF; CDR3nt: TGTGCCAGCAGCTTAATCGAGACCGGGGAGCTGTTTTTT
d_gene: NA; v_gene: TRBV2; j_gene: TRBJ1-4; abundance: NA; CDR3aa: CASRKTAQEGKLFF; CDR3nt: TGTGCCAGCAGGAAGACAGCGCAAGAGGGAAAACTGTTTTTT
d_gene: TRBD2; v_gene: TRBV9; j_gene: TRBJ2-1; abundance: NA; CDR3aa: CASSVNQRGGFYNEQFF; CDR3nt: TGTGCCAGCAGCGTAAACCAGCGGGGGGGATTTTACAATGAGCAGTTCTTC
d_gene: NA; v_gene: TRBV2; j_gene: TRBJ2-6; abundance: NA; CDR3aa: CASSDYGQPPIGANVLTF; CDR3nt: TGTGCCAGCAGCGACTATGGACAGCCTCCAATTGGGGCCAACGTCCTGACTTTC
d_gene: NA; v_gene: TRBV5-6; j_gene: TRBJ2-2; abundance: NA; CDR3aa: CASSWTGELFF; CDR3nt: TGTGCCAGCAGCTGGACCGGGGAGCTGTTTTTT
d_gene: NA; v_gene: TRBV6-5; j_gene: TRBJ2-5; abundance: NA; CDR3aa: CASSAWQGAETQYF; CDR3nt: TGTGCCAGCAGCGCCTGGCAGGGTGCAGAGACCCAGTACTTC
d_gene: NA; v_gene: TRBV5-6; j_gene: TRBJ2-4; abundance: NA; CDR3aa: CASSSRLLAKNIQYF; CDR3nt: TGTGCCAGCAGCTCGAGACTTCTAGCCAAAAACATTCAGTACTTC
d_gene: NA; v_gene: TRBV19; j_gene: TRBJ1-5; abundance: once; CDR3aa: CASSIKPGQNQPQHF; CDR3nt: TGTGCCAGTAGTATAAAACCAGGGCAGAATCAGCCCCAGCATTTT
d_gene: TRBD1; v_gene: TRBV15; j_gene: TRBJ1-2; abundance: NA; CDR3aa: CATSRATGGYYGYTF; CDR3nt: TGTGCCACCAGCAGAGCGACAGGGGGGTACTATGGCTACACCTTC
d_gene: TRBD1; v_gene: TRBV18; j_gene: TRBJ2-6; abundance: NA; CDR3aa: CASSPQQGFSSGANVLTF; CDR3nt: TGTGCCAGCTCACCCCAACAGGGGTTCAGCTCTGGGGCCAACGTCCTGACTTTC
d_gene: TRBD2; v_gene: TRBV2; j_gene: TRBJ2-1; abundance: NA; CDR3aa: CASSGSGRARNEQFF; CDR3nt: TGTGCCAGCAGTGGCAGCGGGAGGGCGCGGAATGAGCAGTTCTTC
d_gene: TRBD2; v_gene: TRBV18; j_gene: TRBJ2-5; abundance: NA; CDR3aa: CASSPPVSGRIRETQYF; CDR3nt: TGTGCCAGCTCACCACCGGTCAGCGGGAGGATTCGCGAGACCCAGTACTTC
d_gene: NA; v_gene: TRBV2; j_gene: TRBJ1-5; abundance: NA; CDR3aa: CASSEPRASGNQPQHF; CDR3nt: TGTGCCAGCAGTGAACCCCGGGCCTCTGGGAATCAGCCCCAGCATTTT
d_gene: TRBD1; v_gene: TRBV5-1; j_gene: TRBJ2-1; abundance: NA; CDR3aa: CASSSAQGTNEQFF; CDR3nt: TGCGCCAGCAGCTCTGCACAGGGGACCAATGAGCAGTTCTTC
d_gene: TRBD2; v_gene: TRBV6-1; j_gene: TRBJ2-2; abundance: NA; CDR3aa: CATLTSGATGELFF; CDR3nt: TGTGCCACCTTGACTAGCGGGGCCACCGGGGAGCTGTTTTTT
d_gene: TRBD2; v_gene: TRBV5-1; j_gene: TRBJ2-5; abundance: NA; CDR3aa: CASSLGGASGKETQYF; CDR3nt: TGCGCCAGCAGCTTGGGTGGGGCTAGCGGGAAAGAGACCCAGTACTTC
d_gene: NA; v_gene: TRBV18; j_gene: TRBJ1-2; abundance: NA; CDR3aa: CASSPAGDGYTF; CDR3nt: TGTGCCAGCTCACCGGCCGGGGATGGCTACACCTTC
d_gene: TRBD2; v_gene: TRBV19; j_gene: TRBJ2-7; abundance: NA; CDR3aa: CASSTLAGANYEQYF; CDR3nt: TGTGCCAGTAGTACCTTAGCGGGAGCTAACTACGAGCAGTACTTC
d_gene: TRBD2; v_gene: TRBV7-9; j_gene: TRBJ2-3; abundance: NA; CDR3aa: CASSSSLAGLTDTQYF; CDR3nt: TGTGCCAGCAGTTCATCTCTAGCGGGACTCACAGATACGCAGTATTTT